This T cell receptor (beta chain) was obtained from a study of T cells in localized non-small cell lung cancer. Findings and caveats of the study: Heterogeneity remains possible because sequencing was limited to only one tumor region. Appearing in adjacent lung were a median about 50 of the top 100 tumor clones. In the blood, greater T cell density corresponded to longer overall survival. Clonality peaked in uninvolved adjacent lung rather than tumor.

Only in-frame clones appear in the TCRdb table, and some are missing; sequencing was by immunoSEQ multiplex PCR. Found here are fewer than 25,000 clones, over 75% of them singletons; the top ten hold 6.1%. Germline assignment: CDR1 GTSNPN and CDR2 SVGIG (reference sequence). J lost 11 bases, V lost 2 bases, and 9 bases had no gene match. This CDR3 has 15 amino acids. With respect to this clone: Antigen: not known.

This receptor was identified in a man aged 40 to 75 with stage II lung adenocarcinoma. The source material was PBMCs, sampled before any cancer treatment. The rearrangement links TRBV30 to TRBJ2-5; 15 bases are shared with TRBD2. The CDR3 region has the DNA TGTGCCTGGAGTAATAAGGGACTAGCGGGGGGATTTCAGTACTTC. Residues: CAWSNKGLAGGFQYF. Full variable domain (outside the CDR3, taken from reference TRBV30 and TRBJ2-5): SQTIHQWPATLVQPVGSPLSLECTVEGTSNPNLYWYRQAAGRGLQLLFYSVGIGQISSEVPQNLSASRPQDRQFILSSKKLLLSDSGFYLCAWSNKGLAGGFQYFGPGTRLLVL.